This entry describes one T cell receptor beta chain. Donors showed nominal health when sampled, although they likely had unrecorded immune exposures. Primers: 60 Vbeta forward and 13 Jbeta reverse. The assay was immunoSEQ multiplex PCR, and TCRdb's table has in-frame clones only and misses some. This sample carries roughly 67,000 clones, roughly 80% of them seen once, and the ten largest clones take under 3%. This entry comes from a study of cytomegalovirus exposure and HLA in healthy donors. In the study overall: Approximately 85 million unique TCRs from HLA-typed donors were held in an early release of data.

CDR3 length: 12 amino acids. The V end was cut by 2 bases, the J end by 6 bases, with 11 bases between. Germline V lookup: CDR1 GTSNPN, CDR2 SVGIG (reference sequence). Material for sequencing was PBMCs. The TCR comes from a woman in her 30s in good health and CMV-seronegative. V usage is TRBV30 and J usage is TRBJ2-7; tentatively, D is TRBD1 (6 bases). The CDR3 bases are TGTGCCTGGAGTCCAACCAGGGGCGAGCAGTACTTC. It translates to CAWSPTRGEQYF.